This TCR beta chain was recorded in a study of cytotoxic CD8 clonotypes in ibrutinib-treated CLL (dated by TCRdb to the early 2020s). In the study overall: In this cohort, approximately 15 patients were treatment-naive and fewer than 13 were relapsed/refractory, while fewer than 18 had unmutated IGHV. Responses were partial in some 24 patients and complete in 2; after median about 63 months follow-up, about 14 stayed in remission and some twelve progressed. Response samples were taken after a median of around 13 months on treatment, ranging from about 6 to 40 months. On average, each sample yielded some 250,000 productive templates and tens of thousands of productive rearrangements. Of the approximately 87 people in the trial, approximately 28 had longitudinal samples available. Cryopreserved peripheral blood mononuclear cells were obtained before treatment, at response, and at either sustained remission or disease progression. Every sample from remission and from progressive disease was obtained while the patients were still on ibrutinib.

A MiSeq instrument was used for deep resolution sequencing, which targeted depths ranging from 1 in 1 million up to 1 in 200,000 T cells, with coverage averaging 10x for each clonotype. The immunoSEQ hsTCRB Kit was used to generate the TCR beta libraries. Per the original workflow: ImmunoSEQ Data Assistant and ImmunoSEQ Analyzer were used for data analysis, and V, D and J genes were assigned according to IMGT definitions. Clonality, with values ranging from 0 to 1, was calculated as one minus the normalized Shannon entropy of productive rearrangement frequencies. Public clonotype analysis was restricted to overrepresented clonotypes comprising at least 0.05% of each patient's repertoire. Repertoires from 10 to 15 age-matched healthy donors in immuneACCESS were used as clonality controls. TCRdb carries this immuneACCESS record with in-frame sequences only. Its versions omit some clonotypes, under half of them owing to an unresolved V gene in the studies checked, with the rest unexplained. The D gene and trimming were derived from the DNA, and the V and J assignments and clone size from that table. This sample gives about 160,000 clones in total; approximately 77% of them show up just once. Roughly 2% of the sample comes from the top ten.

The germline V gene provides CDR1 SGHRS and CDR2 YFSETQ. The CDR3 sequence holds 13 residues, the cysteine and phenylalanine included. Of the read, only the CDR3 DNA is kept; its 39 bases are in frame from base 1. V gives up 7 bases and J gives up 4 bases, and the segment between their germline ends measures 15 bases. Findings and caveats that apply to the study as a whole: Baseline clonality was found to be higher than that of age-matched healthy donors and was strongly correlated with circulating CD8+ T-cell counts. Sampling times were not matched between patients in sustained remission and patients whose disease was progressing, and lymph node repertoires were not examined. Public clonotypes were rare and either shrank or stayed stable during treatment, and the rise in clonality at ibrutinib response reflected expansion of private clonotypes. Clonality increased at ibrutinib response, stayed stable in sustained remission, and fell back toward baseline at progression.

This clone appeared a few times. Its target antigen remains unknown. No much larger clonotype is one base removed from it; base qualities were not supplied. The sample has other DNA sequences that encode this CDR3 too. Per the publication, the time point label means: more than 10 months on ibrutinib. For TCR beta library preparation, roughly 2 micrograms of genomic DNA was extracted from cryopreserved PBMCs. Longitudinal blood samples from CLL patients on ibrutinib monotherapy underwent high-throughput TCR beta sequencing. The patients took part in an open-label, single-center phase 2 trial of ibrutinib monotherapy.

The chain joins TRBV5-1 to TRBJ2-7, with no D gene named confidently. Specimen: PBMCs, collected after 12 months of ibrutinib treatment. The receptor's source is a human donor with chronic lymphocytic leukemia. The bases read TGCGCCAGCGGTTCCGGGTCAAGTTACGAGCAGTACTTC. Its protein is CASGSGSSYEQYF.